This T cell receptor beta chain was sequenced during a study of vaccination effects on CD4 cells after COVID-19. Across the study: The culture medium for 2 million or so PBMC per well included around 9 IU/ml IL-2 and about 10 ug/ml peptides. Overall study results and limits: Late after vaccination, infection- and vaccine-induced clones showed marked clonal contraction. In the study, convalescent patients were few, and early post-infection timepoints were absent.

The CDR3 totals 16 residues. In germline, CDR1 is KGHSH, CDR2 LQKENI. V was cut by 0 bases and J by 0 bases, with 9 bases left in between. CD4+ T cells were isolated after about eleven days of culture. Vaccination of participants consisted of two doses of either the BNT162b2 or mRNA-1273 vaccine. Half-medium replacement with IL-2 medium occurred on days 3 and 7. The method was immunoSEQ multiplex PCR; TCRdb's version includes in-frame clones alone and lacks a portion of them. The sample lists approximately 29,000 clones, 74% occurring once. This clone was observed a few times. The antigen is undetermined.

Sample: CD4+ T cells from PBMCs cultured without peptide, taken after COVID-19 vaccination. V usage is TRBV18 and J usage is TRBJ2-1; no definite D call. The TCR was taken from a human donor who received a COVID-19 vaccine. CDR3 loop: CASSPPGLSSYNEQFF. In DNA form, the CDR3 reads TGTGCCAGCTCACCACCGGGCCTAAGCTCCTACAATGAGCAGTTCTTC.